The rows below give T cell receptor beta chains drawn from one sample of a study of PD-L1 blockade in urothelial cancer. TCRdb keeps only in-frame clones here, not all; method: immunoSEQ multiplex PCR. The table shows tens of thousands of clones, with 82% occurring only once. The sample in question was PBMCs, obtained around atezolizumab (anti-PD-L1) treatment. The receptor source for this set is a man in his fifties or sixties with urothelial cancer. The CDR3 runs from the conserved cysteine through the conserved F or W. Fields, in order: V gene, J gene, D gene, clone size, CDR3 protein, CDR3 DNA. The D gene is left open where the match is weak. Rows give clone size only sometimes, using once, few, many, or a class for an expanded clone.

V: TRBV9; J: TRBJ2-2; D: .; size: .; CDR3: CASSARDTNTGELFF; DNA: TGTGCCAGCAGCGCCCGGGACACCAACACCGGGGAGCTGTTTTTT
V: TRBV5-1; J: TRBJ1-1; D: .; size: .; CDR3: CASSSQGGWMNTEAFF; DNA: TGCGCCAGCAGCTCACAGGGCGGGTGGATGAACACTGAAGCTTTCTTT
V: TRBV5-1; J: TRBJ2-1; D: TRBD2; size: .; CDR3: CASSLALAGTDEQFF; DNA: TGCGCCAGCAGCTTGGCACTAGCGGGGACGGATGAGCAGTTCTTC
V: TRBV7-8; J: TRBJ2-7; D: TRBD1; size: .; CDR3: CASSTRTGNEQYF; DNA: TGTGCCAGCAGCACCCGGACAGGGAACGAGCAGTACTTC
V: TRBV7-9; J: TRBJ1-6; D: TRBD1; size: once; CDR3: CASSFLQGSDSPLHF; DNA: TGTGCCAGCAGCTTTTTACAGGGGTCCGATTCACCCCTCCACTTT
V: TRBV5-1; J: TRBJ1-2; D: TRBD1; size: .; CDR3: CASSPLGSQGGGYTF; DNA: TGCGCCAGCAGCCCCCTAGGGTCTCAGGGGGGTGGCTACACCTTC
V: TRBV18; J: TRBJ2-3; D: .; size: .; CDR3: CASSPRGGAWADTQYF; DNA: TGTGCCAGCTCACCCCGAGGGGGGGCGTGGGCAGATACGCAGTATTTT
V: TRBV5-1; J: TRBJ2-2; D: .; size: once; CDR3: CASSLGGSNTGELFF; DNA: TGCGCCAGCAGCTTGGGGGGCTCGAACACCGGGGAGCTGTTTTTT
V: TRBV5-4; J: TRBJ1-1; D: .; size: .; CDR3: CASKDRTEPSGTEAFF; DNA: TGTGCCAGCAAAGACAGGACCGAACCATCGGGCACTGAAGCTTTCTTT
V: TRBV7-2; J: TRBJ1-6; D: TRBD1; size: .; CDR3: CASSARQGGHNSPLHF; DNA: TGTGCCAGCAGCGCCAGACAGGGAGGTCACAATTCACCCCTCCACTTT
V: TRBV19; J: TRBJ1-6; D: .; size: .; CDR3: CASSITENNSPLHF; DNA: TGTGCCAGTAGTATTACAGAAAATAATTCACCCCTCCACTTT
V: TRBV7-9; J: TRBJ2-2; D: .; size: .; CDR3: CASSLLNTGELFF; DNA: TGTGCCAGCAGCTTACTGAACACCGGGGAGCTGTTTTTT
V: TRBV11-3; J: TRBJ2-1; D: .; size: .; CDR3: CASSLSPTSNEQFF; DNA: TGTGCCAGCAGCTTATCCCCCACTTCCAATGAGCAGTTCTTC
V: TRBV7-2; J: TRBJ2-7; D: .; size: once; CDR3: CASSLAGTDYYEQYF; DNA: TGTGCCAGCAGCTTAGCAGGTACCGACTACTACGAGCAGTACTTC
V: TRBV5-6; J: TRBJ2-5; D: TRBD2; size: .; CDR3: CASSSARGGAAGETQYF; DNA: TGTGCCAGCAGCTCAGCGCGCGGGGGGGCCGCGGGAGAGACCCAGTACTTC
V: TRBV5-4; J: TRBJ2-3; D: TRBD2; size: .; CDR3: CASSRTSGGADTQYF; DNA: TGTGCCAGCAGTCGGACTAGCGGGGGGGCCGATACGCAGTATTTT
V: TRBV6-1; J: TRBJ2-7; D: TRBD1; size: .; CDR3: CASGQGLRYEQYF; DNA: TGTGCCAGCGGACAGGGGCTCAGATACGAGCAGTACTTC
V: TRBV5-1; J: TRBJ2-3; D: TRBD1; size: .; CDR3: CASSGGQGATDTQYF; DNA: TGCGCCAGCAGCGGGGGACAGGGGGCAACAGATACGCAGTATTTT
V: TRBV7-9; J: TRBJ2-5; D: TRBD1; size: .; CDR3: CASSSRDRAGKTQYF; DNA: TGTGCCAGCAGCTCCAGGGACAGGGCGGGGAAGACCCAGTACTTC
V: TRBV6-8; J: TRBJ2-7; D: .; size: .; CDR3: CASRQGEAYEQYF; DNA: TGTGCCAGCAGGCAGGGGGAGGCATACGAGCAGTACTTC
V: TRBV5-1; J: TRBJ1-2; D: .; size: .; CDR3: CASSPDGGPGYTF; DNA: TGCGCCAGCAGCCCGGACGGAGGACCCGGCTACACCTTC
V: TRBV4-1; J: TRBJ2-3; D: TRBD2; size: .; CDR3: CASSGWTSGGTDTQYF; DNA: TGCGCCAGCAGCGGTTGGACTAGCGGGGGTACAGATACGCAGTATTTT
V: TRBV29-1; J: TRBJ1-2; D: .; size: .; CDR3: CSVEAGDYGYTF; DNA: TGCAGCGTTGAAGCGGGGGACTATGGCTACACCTTC
V: TRBV2; J: TRBJ2-7; D: TRBD2; size: .; CDR3: CASRETSGGSYEQYF; DNA: TGTGCCAGCAGGGAGACTAGCGGGGGCTCCTACGAGCAGTACTTC
V: TRBV5-1; J: TRBJ2-4; D: TRBD1; size: .; CDR3: CASSPGGQGAAKNIQYF; DNA: TGCGCCAGCAGCCCCGGCGGACAGGGGGCGGCCAAAAACATTCAGTACTTC
V: TRBV7-9; J: TRBJ2-1; D: TRBD2; size: once; CDR3: CASSFGLAGGIYNEQFF; DNA: TGTGCCAGCAGCTTTGGACTAGCGGGGGGTATCTACAATGAGCAGTTCTTC
V: TRBV28; J: TRBJ2-5; D: .; size: .; CDR3: CASSFWQPETQYF; DNA: TGTGCCAGCAGTTTCTGGCAACCCGAGACCCAGTACTTC
V: TRBV18; J: TRBJ2-3; D: TRBD1; size: .; CDR3: CASSPMGQGVTDTQYF; DNA: TGTGCCAGCTCACCAATGGGACAGGGGGTTACAGATACGCAGTATTTT
V: TRBV5-4; J: TRBJ2-7; D: .; size: .; CDR3: CASSFAGPPFEQYF; DNA: TGTGCCAGCAGCTTCGCGGGGCCGCCATTCGAGCAGTACTTC
V: TRBV4-2; J: TRBJ1-1; D: .; size: .; CDR3: CASSQDRENTEAFF; DNA: TGTGCCAGCAGCCAAGATCGGGAGAACACTGAAGCTTTCTTT
V: TRBV5-1; J: TRBJ2-3; D: .; size: .; CDR3: CASRGETQYF; DNA: TGCGCCAGCCGCGGGGAAACGCAGTATTTT
V: TRBV6-1; J: TRBJ2-7; D: .; size: .; CDR3: CASSESLSPSYEQYF; DNA: TGTGCCAGCAGTGAAAGCTTATCCCCCTCCTACGAGCAGTACTTC
V: TRBV7-9; J: TRBJ2-3; D: TRBD1; size: .; CDR3: CASSPRDSWTDTQYF; DNA: TGTGCCAGCAGCCCTAGGGACAGTTGGACAGATACGCAGTATTTT
V: TRBV5-1; J: TRBJ1-1; D: TRBD1; size: .; CDR3: CASSRGTGLSTEAFF; DNA: TGCGCCAGCAGCCGCGGGACAGGGTTAAGTACTGAAGCTTTCTTT
V: TRBV5-1; J: TRBJ2-3; D: .; size: .; CDR3: CASSLEPDTETDTQYF; DNA: TGCGCCAGCAGCTTGGAACCCGATACAGAAACAGATACGCAGTATTTT
V: TRBV28; J: TRBJ2-3; D: TRBD1; size: once; CDR3: CASSTTGGTDTQYF; DNA: TGTGCCAGCAGCACGACAGGGGGCACAGATACGCAGTATTTT
V: TRBV13; J: TRBJ2-2; D: .; size: once; CDR3: CASSLNQLAGELFF; DNA: TGTGCCAGCAGCTTAAACCAGCTAGCCGGGGAGCTGTTTTTT
V: TRBV15; J: TRBJ1-1; D: .; size: .; CDR3: CATGGRFTEAFF; DNA: TGTGCCACCGGAGGGAGGTTCACTGAAGCTTTCTTT
V: TRBV7-9; J: TRBJ1-4; D: TRBD1; size: .; CDR3: CASSQGRTGTEKLFF; DNA: TGTGCCAGCAGCCAAGGCCGGACAGGGACTGAAAAACTGTTTTTT
V: TRBV7-9; J: TRBJ1-4; D: TRBD1; size: .; CDR3: CASTLRGQGPQNEKLFF; DNA: TGTGCCAGCACCCTAAGGGGGCAGGGGCCCCAAAATGAAAAACTGTTTTTT
V: TRBV25-1; J: TRBJ2-1; D: .; size: .; CDR3: CASSEFGQNYNEQFF; DNA: TGTGCCAGCAGTGAATTCGGACAGAACTACAATGAGCAGTTCTTC
V: TRBV6-1; J: TRBJ2-1; D: .; size: .; CDR3: CASSEDPGYNEQFF; DNA: TGTGCCAGCAGTGAAGATCCGGGCTACAATGAGCAGTTCTTC
V: TRBV14; J: TRBJ2-1; D: .; size: .; CDR3: CASSQGAGLRRGEQFF; DNA: TGTGCCAGCAGCCAAGGGGCGGGACTTAGAAGAGGTGAGCAGTTCTTC
V: TRBV15; J: TRBJ1-1; D: .; size: .; CDR3: CATSRDQMNTEAFF; DNA: TGTGCCACCAGCAGAGATCAGATGAACACTGAAGCTTTCTTT
V: TRBV6-5; J: TRBJ1-4; D: TRBD1; size: .; CDR3: CASSGDRGGGEKLFF; DNA: TGTGCCAGCAGCGGGGACAGGGGTGGAGGGGAAAAACTGTTTTTT
V: TRBV27; J: TRBJ1-5; D: .; size: .; CDR3: CASSLNQANQPQHF; DNA: TGTGCCAGCAGTTTAAACCAGGCCAATCAGCCCCAGCATTTT